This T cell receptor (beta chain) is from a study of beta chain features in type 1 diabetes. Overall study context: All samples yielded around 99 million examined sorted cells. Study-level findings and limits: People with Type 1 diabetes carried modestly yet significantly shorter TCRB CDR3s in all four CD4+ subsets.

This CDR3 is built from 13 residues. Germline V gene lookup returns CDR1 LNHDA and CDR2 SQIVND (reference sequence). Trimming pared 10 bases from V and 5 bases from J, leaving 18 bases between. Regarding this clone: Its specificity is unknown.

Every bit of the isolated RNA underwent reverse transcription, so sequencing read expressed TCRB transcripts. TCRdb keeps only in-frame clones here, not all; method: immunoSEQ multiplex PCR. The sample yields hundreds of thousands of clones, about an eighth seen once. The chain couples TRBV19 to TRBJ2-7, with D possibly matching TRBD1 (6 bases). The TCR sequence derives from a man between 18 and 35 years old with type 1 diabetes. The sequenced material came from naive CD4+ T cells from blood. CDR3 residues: CATRTERADEQYF. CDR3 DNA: TGTGCCACTCGGACAGAAAGGGCGGACGAGCAGTACTTC.